This T cell receptor (beta chain) was found in a study of blood T cell repertoires in COVID-19. Study summary: The samples span acute and convalescent COVID-19 from the United States, Italy and Spain.

CDR1 and CDR2 from the germline V gene are SGHTA and FQGNSA. V trimming: 7 bases; J trimming: 7 bases; junction bases outside the gene matches: 8. The CDR3 runs 13 residues. As processed by the authors: Estimated nucleated cell counts came from reference gene primer amplification. Profiling relied on immunoSEQ multiplex PCR, and the TCRdb table lists in-frame clones only, not all of them. V and J calls and clone size follow that table, whereas D and trimming were derived from the DNA. This table holds 45,000 to 65,000 clones, roughly 77% found once. This rearrangement joins TRBV7-2 to TRBJ1-2, with 8 bases aligning to TRBD1. The source is a man aged 65 to 85 with active or convalescent COVID-19. The sequenced material came from peripheral blood. CDR3 sequence reads: CASTLDRDLGYTF. DNA for the CDR3: TGTGCCAGCACCCTGGACAGGGACCTTGGCTACACCTTC.